One sample yielded the 13 T cell receptor beta chains listed below, sequenced in a study of early T cells in non-severe SARS-CoV-2 infection. TCRdb fed the 5' RACE reads into MiXCR, producing one record per CDR3 protein. The data contain some 64,000 distinct CDR3 sequences, 20% to 25% of them singletons. Source: whole blood, taken at baseline. The receptors were sampled from an adult who was a healthcare worker with PCR-confirmed SARS-CoV-2 infection or an uninfected control (not recorded which).

The chain couples TRBV10-2 to TRBJ2-7; D is perhaps TRBD1 (5 bases). Trimming shortened V by 2 bases and J by 0 bases, and 11 bases separated the two germline ends. This CDR3 contains 15 residues. Looked up from germline, CDR1 is WSHSY and CDR2 is SAAADI. The CDR3 coding sequence is TGCGCCAGCAGTGAGGGGGCTACCCCCTCCTACGAGCAGTACTTC. It encodes CASSEGATPSYEQYF.

Comments on this clonotype: A much larger clone lies a single base off, so this may be a read error. This chain joins TRBV5-1 and TRBJ2-6; TRBD1 matches at 7 bases. The CDR3 runs 16 residues. CDR1 and CDR2 (germline): SGHRS, YFSETQ. The chain's CDR3 is CASTLATGRGANVLTF. Written as DNA, the CDR3 is TGCGCCAGCACCTTGGCGACAGGGAGAGGGGCCAACGTCCTGACTTTC. Using reference TRBV5-1 and TRBJ2-6 for the parts outside the CDR3, the full variable domain is KAGVTQTPRYLIKTRGQQVTLSCSPISGHRSVSWYQQTPGQGLQFLFEYFSETQRNKGNFPGRFSGRQFSNSRSEMNVSTLELGDSALYLCASTLATGRGANVLTFGAGSRLTVL.

This clonotype was seen only a few times. This sequence joins TRBV27 and TRBJ2-7; no firm D call. Trimming took 0 bases from V and 2 from J, leaving 8 bases between them. The CDR3 contains 14 residues. Germline assignment: CDR1 MNHEY and CDR2 SMNVEV (reference sequence). The CDR3 is CASSLSGRTYEQYF. DNA for the CDR3: TGTGCCAGCAGTTTATCAGGCAGAACCTACGAGCAGTACTTC.

This clonotype was found many times. The chain recombines TRBV7-8 with TRBJ1-2; possible D gene TRBD1, 5 bases. This CDR3 region has 13 residues. The V end lost 1 base, the J end lost 8 bases, and 11 bases lay between the germline ends. Germline assignment: CDR1 SGHVS and CDR2 FQNEAQ. This CDR3 is CASSLGQGNGYTF. In nucleotides, the CDR3 is TGTGCCAGCAGCTTAGGGCAGGGTAACGGCTACACCTTC.

This chain uses TRBV5-5 with TRBJ1-4; no firm D call. The V gene lost 0 bases and the J gene lost 8 bases, with 8 bases spanning the gap. Germline CDR1 SGHKS, CDR2 YYEKEE (reference sequence). The CDR3 consists of 13 residues. The CDR3: CASSLVPAEKLFF. The CDR3 DNA sequence: TGTGCCAGCAGCTTGGTCCCGGCGGAAAAACTGTTTTTT.

This clonotype appeared many times. This sequence joins TRBV7-3 and TRBJ1-1; TRBD1 matches at 9 bases. Germline CDR1 is SGHTA and CDR2 is FQGTGA. The CDR3 extends over 13 amino acids. The ends lost 5 bases at V and 13 bases at J; junction bases unmatched: 11. The CDR3 DNA follows: TGTGCCAGCAGCCCCGGACAGGGGCCGCTTCTTTTCTTT. This sequence encodes CASSPGQGPLLFF.

This clonotype occurred a few times. The gene calls are TRBV27 and TRBJ1-2; maybe TRBD1 (6 bases). Per the germline V gene, CDR1 is MNHEY and CDR2 is SMNVEV (reference sequence). This CDR3 has 13 residues. V was trimmed by 6 bases and J by 4 bases, leaving 12 bases between them. The CDR3 coding sequence is TGTGCCAGCAGCTGGGGCAGGGGCTATGGCTACACCTTC. It yields the protein CASSWGRGYGYTF.

This clonotype was seen only a few times. This rearrangement joins TRBV5-4 to TRBJ1-3; no definite D call. The V end was cut by 1 base, the J end by 0 bases, with 8 bases between. This CDR3 has 15 residues. The V gene's germline CDR1 is SGHNT and CDR2 YYREEE (reference sequence). This chain's CDR3 is CASSLQGSSGNTIYF. The CDR3 bases are TGTGCCAGCAGCTTGCAAGGTTCCTCTGGAAACACCATATATTTT.

The J gene is TRBJ1-1, the V gene TRBV30, with TRBD1 matching 9 bases. CDR3 length equals 16 residues. Germline V gene data show CDR1 as GTSNPN and CDR2 as SVGIG (reference sequence). Here the CDR3 reads CARQSGQGNMNTEAFF. Here the CDR3 DNA reads TGTGCTCGACAGTCAGGACAGGGGAACATGAACACTGAAGCTTTCTTT.

This clonotype has at least ten counts. The chain combines TRBV10-3 with TRBJ1-1; the match to TRBD1 covers 9 bases. The germline CDR1 and CDR2 sequences are ENHRY and SYGVKD. V lost 9 bases, J lost 6 bases, and 5 bases stayed unmatched. CDR3 size: 12 residues. The CDR3 spells CAIGQGLAEAFF. The DNA of the CDR3 is TGTGCCATTGGACAGGGGTTGGCTGAAGCTTTCTTT.

The chain employs TRBV20-1 and TRBJ2-5; 8 nucleotides align to TRBD2. Losses at the gene ends were 6 bases for V and 4 bases for J; bases not matched to a gene: 4. Germline V gene lookup returns CDR1 DFQATT and CDR2 SNEGSKA (reference sequence). The CDR3 is made up of 12 amino acids. The CDR3 here is CSAPAGGETQYF. CDR3 coding DNA: TGCAGTGCCCCCGCGGGGGGAGAGACCCAGTACTTC.

The CDR3 bases are TGTGCCTGGAGCGAGGTTACTTATGGCTACACCTTC. Amino acids: CAWSEVTYGYTF. This chain uses TRBV30 with TRBJ1-2, with D unresolved. The CDR3 is 12 amino acids. V dropped 3 bases and J dropped 5 bases, with 10 bases sitting between them. The germline V gene has CDR1 GTSNPN and CDR2 SVGIG (reference sequence).

This chain joins TRBV20-1 and TRBJ1-6; 9 nucleotides line up with TRBD1. V dropped 0 bases and J dropped 5; count of bases not matched to a gene: 5. Germline CDR1 DFQATT, CDR2 SNEGSKA (reference sequence). The CDR3 is 16 amino acids. CDR3 residues: CSARDAGQGNNSPLHF. The DNA of the CDR3 is TGCAGTGCTAGAGACGCAGGACAGGGGAATAATTCACCCCTCCACTTT.